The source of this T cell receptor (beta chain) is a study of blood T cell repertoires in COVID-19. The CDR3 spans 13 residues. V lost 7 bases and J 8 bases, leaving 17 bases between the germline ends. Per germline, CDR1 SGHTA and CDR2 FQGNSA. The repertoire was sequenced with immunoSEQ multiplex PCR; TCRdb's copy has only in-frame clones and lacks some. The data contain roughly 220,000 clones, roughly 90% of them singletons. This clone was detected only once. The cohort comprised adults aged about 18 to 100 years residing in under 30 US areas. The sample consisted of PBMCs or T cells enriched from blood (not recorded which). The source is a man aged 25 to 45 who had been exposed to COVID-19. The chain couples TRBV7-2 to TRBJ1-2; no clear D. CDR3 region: CASNPPAGYGYTF. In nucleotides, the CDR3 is TGTGCCAGCAACCCCCCAGCCGGGTACGGCTACACCTTC.